Presented here are 30 T cell receptor beta chains from one specimen sequenced in a study of Graves' ophthalmopathy and Graves' hyperthyroidism (dated by TCRdb to 2016 to 2019). Reads for this sample came from an Illumina HiSeq 2000. For repertoire sequencing, TCR beta CDR3 regions were amplified from RNA transcripts. HTBI primers and the Qiagen OneStep RT-PCR kit were used in a first-round RT-PCR, which was followed by a second-round multiplex PCR, size selection and purification. TCRdb ran its own pipeline on the public reads, namely fastp trimming at Q25 and MiXCR clone calling, and kept in-frame beta chains. CDR3 protein duplicates are merged, each entry listing the most common genes and DNA. This sample is represented by about 600,000 distinct CDR3 sequences; less than 45% of them were singletons. Approximately 4.1% of the sample rests with the top ten. Material for sequencing was peripheral blood or thyroid tissue (not recorded which). The receptors here all came from an adult man with Graves' hyperthyroidism.

This clonotype was observed many times. The chain is built from TRBV3-1 and TRBJ2-5; D not certain. The germline V gene has CDR1 LGHDT and CDR2 YNNKEL (reference sequence). V was cut by 4 bases and J by 5 bases, with 14 bases left in between. The CDR3 contains 14 residues. CDR3 sequence: CASSLLSVLETQYF. For the CDR3, the DNA is TGTGCCAGCAGCCTCCTAAGCGTACTCGAGACCCAGTACTTC.

As for this clonotype: Given a much more abundant clone one base away, this may be a read error. The chain couples TRBV12-3 or TRBV12-4 to TRBJ2-7; TRBD1 matches at 7 bases. CDR3 length: 15 amino acids. V shed 2 bases and J 3 bases; nucleotides not matched to a gene: 7. CDR3 coding DNA: TGTGCCAGCAGTTTACTTCCAGGGGGTGACTACGAGCAGTACTTC. Its protein product is CASSLLPGGDYEQYF.

This clonotype has a handful of counts. The V and J genes are TRBV3-1 and TRBJ1-1; no definite D call. The V and J ends lost 2 bases and 4 bases respectively, with 8 bases between them. Germline V CDR1 and CDR2: LGHDT, YNNKEL (reference sequence). This CDR3 is 13 amino acids long. This CDR3 is CASSQLSGTEAFF. CDR3 DNA: TGTGCCAGCAGCCAATTGTCCGGCACTGAAGCTTTCTTT.

Comments on this clonotype: With a much larger clone just one base away, this may be a read error. V gene TRBV12-3 or TRBV12-4 combines with J gene TRBJ2-5; 7 bases map to TRBD1. Trimming cost V 2 bases and J 7 bases; bases outside gene matches: 10. This CDR3 has 15 residues. The CDR3 DNA is TGTGCCAGCAGTTTATCCGGCAGGGGGTATGGGACCCAGTACTTC. Translating it yields CASSLSGRGYGTQYF.

The chain couples TRBV20-1 to TRBJ2-7; 8 nucleotides align to TRBD1. The CDR3 has 13 amino acids. V lost 1 base to trimming and J lost 7 bases; unmatched junction nucleotides: 6. Germline-derived CDR1 and CDR2 are DFQATT and SNEGSKA (reference sequence). As DNA, the CDR3 is TGCAGTGCTAGAGGGACAGGGTCTTGGGAGCAGTACTTC. As protein: CSARGTGSWEQYF.

This clonotype was counted ten times or more. The chain recombines TRBV20-1 with TRBJ2-7; 9 bases align to TRBD2. Trimming took 3 bases from V and 2 from J; bases not matched to a gene: 2. CDR3 length: 13 amino acids. Germline values: CDR1 DFQATT, CDR2 SNEGSKA (reference sequence). The CDR3 spells CSASSSGTYEQYF. The CDR3 DNA reads as TGCAGTGCTAGCTCTAGCGGGACCTACGAGCAGTACTTC.

This clonotype was seen ten or more times. The V gene is TRBV2, the J gene TRBJ2-7, with no clear D. The CDR3 consists of 13 residues. V was trimmed by 1 base and J by 2 bases, leaving 6 bases between them. CDR1 is SNHLY and CDR2 is FYNNEI in the germline V gene. The CDR3 DNA reads as TGTGCCAGCAGTGAAGGGGCCACCTACGAGCAGTACTTC. Translating it yields CASSEGATYEQYF.

This clonotype was seen at least ten times. The V call is TRBV24-1, the J call TRBJ2-5; 8 bases agree with TRBD1. The CDR3 has 15 residues. The germline V gene encodes CDR1 KGHDR and CDR2 SFDVKD. V lost 0 bases and J lost 5; bases outside the gene matches: 4. CDR3 residues: CATSDLGQGYETQYF. CDR3 DNA: TGTGCCACCAGTGATTTGGGACAGGGCTACGAGACCCAGTACTTC.

The table lists this clonotype with a few counts. The chain combines TRBV27 with TRBJ2-7, with TRBD1 matching over 9 bases. Trimming removed 5 bases from V and 5 bases from J; junction bases left unmatched: 7. The CDR3 has 14 amino acids. Per germline, CDR1 MNHEY and CDR2 SMNVEV (reference sequence). The CDR3 DNA follows: TGTGCCAGCAGTCCCGGGACAGGGTTCGACGAGCAGTACTTC. Encoded protein: CASSPGTGFDEQYF.

The chain joins TRBV10-1 to TRBJ2-7; 8 nucleotides match TRBD1. V was clipped by 5 bases and J by 3 bases; unmatched bases: 3. The CDR3 extends over 13 amino acids. From germline, CDR1 is WNHNN and CDR2 SYGVQD (reference sequence). CDR3 coding DNA: TGCGCCAGCAGTAATACAGGGGGCTACGAGCAGTACTTC. Residues: CASSNTGGYEQYF.

A note on this clonotype: The CDR3 does not close with the conserved phenylalanine or tryptophan, likely indicating a read error. The limits of the CDR3 on the DNA are not certain, so only TCRdb's listed CDR3 is given. The gene calls are TRBV7-9 and TRBJ2-5; whether TRBD1, the table's D call, matches the DNA was not checked. The CDR3 numbers 10 amino acids, ends counted. Germline CDR1 SEHNR, CDR2 FQNEAQ (reference sequence). CDR3: CASSVGGGNT.

This chain uses TRBV9 with TRBJ2-3; TRBD1 matches 12 bases. Trimming removed 10 bases from V and 5 bases from J; junction bases left unmatched: 11. This CDR3 spans 15 amino acids. Per the germline V gene, CDR1 is SGDLS and CDR2 is YYNGEE. CDR3 residues: CAGGVGTGGVDTQYF. The CDR3 DNA reads as TGTGCCGGCGGCGTCGGGACAGGGGGCGTAGATACGCAGTATTTT. Together with reference TRBV9 and TRBJ2-3, the CDR3 gives the full variable domain: DSGVTQTPKHLITATGQRVTLRCSPRSGDLSVYWYQQSLDQGLQFLIQYYNGEERAKGNILERFSAQQFPDLHSELNLSSLELGDSALYFCAGGVGTGGVDTQYFGPGTRLTVL.

Ten or more counts support this clonotype. The chain links TRBV6-6 to TRBJ2-5, with D unclear. The germline V and J ends were trimmed by 11 bases and 5 bases, with 18 bases remaining between them. The CDR3 is 13 amino acids. Germline V gene sequence: CDR1 MNHNY, CDR2 SVGAGI (reference sequence). In nucleotides, the CDR3 is TGTGCCGTCAGGTCGCCCGGCAGGGAGACCCAGTACTTC. This codes for CAVRSPGRETQYF.

As to this clonotype: The junction shows a germline mismatch at one end, possibly a read error. The chain combines TRBV20-1 with TRBJ2-7; TRBD2 matches 9 bases. In germline, CDR1 is DFQATT, CDR2 SNEGSKA (reference sequence). This CDR3 is 12 amino acids long. Here the CDR3 DNA reads TGCAGTTCTAGCGGGGAATTATACGAGCAGTACTTC. It encodes CSSSGELYEQYF.

Of note for this clonotype: A much more abundant neighbour one base away suggests this may be a read error. This chain links TRBV6-5 with TRBJ2-2; TRBD1 aligns across 7 bases. The CDR3 totals 15 residues. CDR1 and CDR2 (germline): MNHEY, SVGAGI. V was pared by 4 bases and J by 5 bases, with 7 bases of the junction left unmatched. CDR3 protein: CASSSDRVGTGELFF. The DNA for the CDR3 is TGTGCCAGCAGTTCCGACAGGGTGGGGACCGGGGAGCTGTTTTTT.

This clonotype came up once. Since a much larger clone is just one base distant, this may be a read error. This chain joins TRBV19 and TRBJ1-1; no clear D gene. CDR1 and CDR2 (germline): LNHDA, SQIVND (reference sequence). This CDR3 region has 15 residues. Trimming took off 3 bases at V and 4 bases at J, with 15 bases between the two ends. The CDR3 DNA reads TGTGCCAGTAGTATCTTGAAGGGTATGAGCACTGAAGCTTTCTTT. Translation gives CASSILKGMSTEAFF. Full variable domain (missing parts from reference TRBV19 and TRBJ1-1): DGGITQSPKYLFRKEGQNVTLSCEQNLNHDAMYWYRQDPGQGLRLIYYSQIVNDFQKGDIAEGYSVSREKKESFPLTVTSAQKNPTAFYLCASSILKGMSTEAFFGQGTRLTVV.

This clonotype was seen many times. The J gene is TRBJ2-7, the V gene TRBV11-2, with 10 bases that match TRBD1. This CDR3 is built from 15 residues. Germline lookup yields CDR1 SGHAT and CDR2 FQNNGV. J lost 3 bases, V lost 1 base, and 3 bases had no gene match. The CDR3 region is CASSLGQGAFYEQYF. The CDR3 bases are TGTGCCAGCAGCTTAGGACAGGGGGCGTTCTACGAGCAGTACTTC.

This clonotype was seen a handful of times. V is TRBV27 and J is TRBJ1-5; D ambiguous. Germline V gene sequence: CDR1 MNHEY, CDR2 SMNVEV (reference sequence). The V end was cut by 3 bases, the J end by 1 base, with 10 bases between. CDR3 length: 15 amino acids. The CDR3 sequence: CASSFTGESNQPQHF. CDR3 DNA sequence: TGTGCCAGCAGTTTCACGGGAGAGAGCAATCAGCCCCAGCATTTT.

This clonotype was observed a few times. The CDR3 loop is CASSYGLAGGRETQYF. In DNA form, the CDR3 reads TGTGCCAGCAGTTACGGTCTAGCGGGAGGACGGGAGACCCAGTACTTC. The genes are TRBV6-6 and TRBJ2-5, with 11 bases matching TRBD2. Trimming removed 2 bases from V and 5 bases from J; junction bases left unmatched: 7. The CDR3 is 16 residues long. CDR1 and CDR2 from the germline V gene are MNHNY and SVGAGI (reference sequence).

The count of this clonotype is one. The chain carries TRBV7-2 and TRBJ1-1; D is possibly TRBD1 (6 bases). Trimming stripped 6 bases from V and 1 base from J, with 21 bases between. This CDR3 contains 17 residues. Germline values: CDR1 SGHTA, CDR2 FQGNSA. The CDR3 reads CASRFAGVAGENTEAFF. Here the CDR3 DNA reads TGTGCCAGCAGGTTCGCAGGGGTCGCTGGAGAGAACACTGAAGCTTTCTTT.

The J gene is TRBJ1-2, the V gene TRBV5-5; the match to TRBD1 covers 8 bases. CDR3 length: 16 residues. The germline CDR1 and CDR2 sequences are SGHKS and YYEKEE (reference sequence). J gave up 7 bases and V 2 bases, and 13 bases lay outside the gene matches. CDR3 loop: CASSLGGLQGVGGYTF. CDR3 bases: TGTGCCAGCAGCTTAGGAGGCTTACAGGGGGTCGGTGGCTACACCTTC.

This clonotype showed up many times. This sequence joins TRBV7-9 and TRBJ1-6; no firm D call. V was cut by 6 bases and J by 4 bases, with 10 bases left in between. Germline V CDR1 and CDR2: SEHNR, FQNEAQ (reference sequence). This CDR3 has 14 amino acids. The CDR3 DNA is TGTGCCAGCAGTGACATGGGATATAATTCACCCCTCCACTTT. The encoded protein is CASSDMGYNSPLHF.

This clonotype was detected once. This chain uses TRBV5-4 with TRBJ2-2; perhaps D is TRBD1 or TRBD2 (5 bases each). Germline V gene lookup returns CDR1 SGHNT and CDR2 YYREEE (reference sequence). The CDR3 is 17 amino acids. V lost 0 bases and J lost 4, with 16 bases in between. CDR3 DNA: TGTGCCAGCAGCTTGGGGCTAGCAGGGACGGGCACCGGGGAGCTGTTTTTT. Translated: CASSLGLAGTGTGELFF.

This chain joins TRBV28 and TRBJ1-1, with 11 bases lining up with TRBD1. CDR1 is MDHEN and CDR2 is SYDVKM in the germline V gene. V dropped 7 bases and J dropped 10; count of bases not matched to a gene: 8. This CDR3 is 13 amino acids long. The CDR3 loop is CASTAPGQGVAFF. CDR3 nucleotide sequence: TGTGCCAGCACCGCGCCGGGACAGGGGGTAGCTTTCTTT.

The chain is built from TRBV2 and TRBJ2-7; perhaps TRBD2 as D (9 bases). The J call may not be correct, given that the DNA end is closer to TRBJ2-1. This CDR3 is 16 amino acids long. CDR1 and CDR2 (germline): SNHLY, FYNNEI. CDR3 DNA sequence: TGTGCCAGCAGCGTCGCGGGAGGGACAGGCTCCTACGAGCAGTTCTTC. Its protein is CASSVAGGTGSYEQFF.

This chain uses TRBV28 with TRBJ2-7; D not resolved. The V and J ends lost 2 bases and 4 bases respectively, with 6 bases between them. The CDR3 loop spans 12 amino acids. Germline CDR1 reads MDHEN; CDR2 reads SYDVKM. The CDR3 here is CASSLNPYEQYF. The CDR3 bases are TGTGCCAGCAGTTTAAATCCATACGAGCAGTACTTC.

The genes are TRBV5-1 and TRBJ2-5; 14 bases map to TRBD2. The J segment lost 0 bases and the V segment lost 2 bases, leaving 9 bases of the junction unmatched. The germline V gene encodes CDR1 SGHRS and CDR2 YFSETQ. CDR3 length: 19 residues. Here the CDR3 DNA reads TGCGCCAGCAGCTTTACCGGGACTAGCGGGGGCCAGTACCAAGAGACCCAGTACTTC. This translates into CASSFTGTSGGQYQETQYF.

The table lists this clonotype with many counts. The chain joins TRBV5-8 to TRBJ1-4, with D perhaps matching TRBD1 (6 bases). The germline V and J ends were trimmed by 4 bases and 14 bases, with 15 bases remaining between them. The CDR3 has 12 residues. CDR1 is SGHTS and CDR2 is YDEGEE in the germline V gene. In DNA form, the CDR3 reads TGTGCCAGCAGCCTGGACAGCCGTCCTCTGTTTTTT. Translating gives CASSLDSRPLFF.

This clonotype was seen a handful of times. The gene calls are TRBV19 and TRBJ2-7; D is perhaps TRBD1 (5 bases). Germline V gene data show CDR1 as LNHDA and CDR2 as SQIVND (reference sequence). The V and J ends lost 3 bases and 4 bases respectively, with 13 bases between them. This CDR3 has 14 residues. Here the CDR3 DNA reads TGTGCCAGTAGTATTAACAGGTTACAGTACGAGCAGTACTTC. It translates to CASSINRLQYEQYF.

V usage is TRBV5-1 and J usage is TRBJ2-5; 11 positions agree with TRBD1. CDR3 length: 16 residues. The V and J ends lost 4 bases and 1 base, in that order; junction bases with no gene match: 6. Germline assignment: CDR1 SGHRS and CDR2 YFSETQ. The CDR3 DNA sequence: TGCGCCAGCAGCGCTGGGACAGGGGGGCTCCAAGAGACCCAGTACTTC. Translating gives CASSAGTGGLQETQYF. Using reference TRBV5-1 and TRBJ2-5 for the parts outside the CDR3, the full variable domain is KAGVTQTPRYLIKTRGQQVTLSCSPISGHRSVSWYQQTPGQGLQFLFEYFSETQRNKGNFPGRFSGRQFSNSRSEMNVSTLELGDSALYLCASSAGTGGLQETQYFGPGTRLLVL.